The 27 T cell receptor beta chains presented below share a single source sample, sequenced in a study of blood T cell repertoires in COVID-19. TCRdb keeps only in-frame clones here, not all; method: immunoSEQ multiplex PCR. The sample has 25,000 to 35,000 clones, about 90% seen once. Sequencing was done on a sample of peripheral blood. The origin of the receptors is a human donor with active COVID-19. The donor label of this sample is uncertain.

This CDR3 is CASSQLAGVGLDTQYF. CDR3 nucleotide sequence: TGTGCCAGCTCACAATTAGCGGGAGTCGGCTTAGATACGCAGTATTTT. V gene TRBV18 combines with J gene TRBJ2-3; 9 bases agree with TRBD2. The CDR3 consists of 16 residues. Germline V CDR1 and CDR2: KGHSH, LQKENI. V dropped 4 bases and J dropped 5; count of bases not matched to a gene: 10.

This chain links TRBV12-3 or TRBV12-4 with TRBJ2-1, with TRBD2 identical over 7 bases. The length of the CDR3 is 13 residues. V lost 1 base to trimming and J lost 10 bases; unmatched junction nucleotides: 4. Written as DNA, the CDR3 is TGTGCCAGCAGTTTAGTAGCGGGCCGCGAGCAGTTCTTC. It codes for CASSLVAGREQFF.

The chain employs TRBV11-1 and TRBJ2-3; 7 nucleotides line up with TRBD1. This CDR3 is 14 amino acids long. Unmatched junction bases numbered 2, after V lost 0 bases and J lost 5 bases. CDR1 SGHAT and CDR2 FQDESV come from the germline V gene (reference sequence). This chain's CDR3 is CASSLADRRDTQYF. The CDR3 bases are TGTGCCAGCAGCTTAGCGGACAGGAGAGATACGCAGTATTTT.

Written as DNA, the CDR3 is TGTGCCAGCAGCCCATCGAGCGGGTACCACAATGAGCAGTTCTTC. The encoded protein is CASSPSSGYHNEQFF. The chain has TRBV7-2 and TRBJ2-1; possible D gene TRBD2, 6 bases. Germline CDR1 is SGHTA and CDR2 is FQGNSA. The V gene lost 5 bases and the J gene lost 5 bases, with 16 bases spanning the gap. The CDR3 sequence is 15 residues long.

The chain couples TRBV5-3 to TRBJ2-3; 9 bases map to TRBD1. TRBV5-3 is given ORF status, its function remaining uncertain. This CDR3 comprises 15 residues. V lost 0 bases to trimming and J lost 3 bases; unmatched junction nucleotides: 2. The CDR3 bases are TGTGCCAGAAGCTTGGTGACAGGGGGAACAGATACGCAGTATTTT. Residues: CARSLVTGGTDTQYF.

CDR3 protein: CASSYLTSGGWYF. Here the CDR3 DNA reads TGTGCCAGCAGTTACCTAACTAGCGGGGGGTGGTACTTC. The chain combines TRBV6-5 with TRBJ2-5; 12 positions match TRBD2. The J segment lost 13 bases and the V segment lost 2 bases, leaving 5 bases of the junction unmatched. Germline values: CDR1 MNHEY, CDR2 SVGAGI. The CDR3 contains 13 residues.

The V gene is TRBV29-1, the J gene TRBJ2-3; 9 nucleotides match TRBD1. CDR3 length: 13 amino acids. With V trimmed by 6 bases and J by 5 bases, 6 bases remained unmatched. Germline CDR1 is SQVTM and CDR2 is ANQGSEA. This CDR3 reads CSVGTGTGDTQYF. DNA of the CDR3: TGCAGCGTCGGGACAGGGACGGGAGATACGCAGTATTTT.

This chain uses TRBV3-1 (or the pseudogene TRBV3-2) with TRBJ2-7; perhaps TRBD1 as D (5 bases). Deletions cut 6 bases from V and 3 bases from J, with 12 bases between. Germline lookup yields CDR1 LGHDT and CDR2 YNNKEL (reference sequence). This CDR3 is built from 13 residues. CDR3: CASRGKGIYEQYF. The CDR3, as DNA: TGTGCCAGCAGGGGTAAGGGGATCTACGAGCAGTACTTC.

This chain connects TRBV24-1 to TRBJ2-3; D gene uncertain. Germline V gene sequence: CDR1 KGHDR, CDR2 SFDVKD. V was shortened by 4 bases and J by 0 bases, with 7 bases between the two germline ends. This CDR3 contains 14 residues. CDR3 sequence reads: CATSDSTSTDTQYF. The CDR3 DNA sequence: TGTGCCACCAGTGACTCTACTAGCACAGATACGCAGTATTTT.

The chain has TRBV24-1 and TRBJ1-5, with D possibly TRBD1 on 5 matching bases. V lost 1 base, J lost 4 bases, and 13 bases lay in between. CDR1 is KGHDR and CDR2 is SFDVKD in the germline V gene. This CDR3 spans 16 amino acids. The CDR3 sequence is CATSDFRQGLNQPQHF. For the CDR3, the DNA is TGTGCCACCAGTGATTTCAGGCAGGGACTAAATCAGCCCCAGCATTTT.

The V call is TRBV6-1, the J call TRBJ1-6; TRBD1 is a possible D gene (6 bases). Trimming left V 0 bases short and J 8 bases short, with 14 bases between. Germline loops: CDR1 MNHNS, CDR2 SASEGT. The CDR3 spans 16 residues. CDR3 DNA: TGTGCCAGCAGTGAAGCGTGGAGACAGGAGGATTCACCCCTCCACTTT. Residues: CASSEAWRQEDSPLHF.

The rearrangement links TRBV29-1 to TRBJ2-1; TRBD1 matches 8 bases. V lost 5 bases, J lost 2 bases, and 5 bases stayed unmatched. The CDR3 consists of 14 residues. CDR1 SQVTM and CDR2 ANQGSEA come from the germline V gene. The CDR3 region is CSVSDRGAYNEQFF. CDR3 DNA sequence: TGCAGCGTTAGTGACAGGGGCGCCTACAATGAGCAGTTCTTC.

The V gene is TRBV11-2, the J gene TRBJ1-4; a possible D gene is TRBD1 (6 bases). The CDR3 totals 13 residues. The V gene lost 5 bases and the J gene lost 8 bases, with 12 bases spanning the gap. CDR1 SGHAT and CDR2 FQNNGV come from the germline V gene. CDR3 residues: CASSVQGREKLFF. The CDR3, as DNA: TGTGCCAGCAGCGTACAGGGCCGAGAAAAACTGTTTTTT.

The V and J genes are TRBV5-1 and TRBJ2-2, with 13 bases that match TRBD2. This CDR3 has 17 amino acids. The V segment lost 2 bases and the J segment 6 bases; nucleotides outside the gene matches: 7. In germline, CDR1 is SGHRS, CDR2 YFSETQ. DNA for the CDR3: TGCGCCAGCAGCTTTAATCCGGGACTAGCGGGGCCCGGGGAGCTGTTTTTT. This codes for CASSFNPGLAGPGELFF.

The V and J genes are TRBV5-1 and TRBJ2-5; 12 nucleotides line up with TRBD2. The CDR3 loop spans 17 amino acids. J gave up 4 bases and V 0 bases, and 7 bases lay outside the gene matches. Germline lookup yields CDR1 SGHRS and CDR2 YFSETQ. CDR3 bases: TGCGCCAGCAGCTTGGGGGTGACTAGCGGGAGTGGAGAGACCCAGTACTTC. This translates into CASSLGVTSGSGETQYF.

This chain connects TRBV21-1 to TRBJ2-5; TRBD1 was called by the table and not checked on the DNA. TRBV21-1 is given as a pseudogene. CDR3 size: 18 residues. The CDR3: CASSKDDVGQSLQETQYF. As DNA, the CDR3 is TGTGCCAGCAGCAAAGATGACGTGGGACAGAGCCTTCAAGAGACCCAGTACTTC.

Only one count was recorded for this clone. The chain uses TRBV7-9 and TRBJ2-1, with TRBD2 identical over 7 bases. From germline, CDR1 is SEHNR and CDR2 FQNEAQ (reference sequence). The CDR3 contains 14 residues. V lost 5 bases, J lost 8 bases, and 9 bases stayed unmatched. CDR3 coding DNA: TGTGCCAGCAGCCCCGGACTAGTTTTCGATGAGCAGTTCTTC. Translating it yields CASSPGLVFDEQFF.

This chain's CDR3 is CASRPTRKLAGGPKNIQYF. In DNA form, the CDR3 reads TGTGCAAGTCGCCCAACGAGAAAATTGGCAGGGGGCCCCAAAAACATTCAGTACTTC. The rearrangement links TRBV12-2 to TRBJ2-4; the table's D call TRBD1 went unverified against the DNA. TRBV12-2 is termed a pseudogene. This CDR3 has 19 amino acids.

The CDR3 DNA is TGTGCCAGCAGCCAAGACGAGGCTAGCGGTCCCAAAAACATTCAGTACTTC. Translating gives CASSQDEASGPKNIQYF. The V and J genes are TRBV14 and TRBJ2-4; 7 bases line up with TRBD2. This CDR3 contains 17 residues. The V gene end was trimmed by 0 bases and the J gene end by 2 bases; junction bases not matched to a gene: 7. From germline, CDR1 is SGHDN and CDR2 FVKESK.

The chain combines TRBV5-4 with TRBJ2-1; D uncertain. The CDR3 has 11 residues. From germline, CDR1 is SGHNT and CDR2 YYREEE (reference sequence). V dropped 7 bases and J dropped 8 bases, with 10 bases sitting between them. The CDR3 loop reads CASGLDDEQFF. The CDR3 DNA reads as TGTGCCAGCGGTCTAGACGATGAGCAGTTCTTC.

CDR3 sequence reads: CASSQVTGINYGYTF. The DNA of the CDR3 is TGTGCCAGCAGTCAGGTCACAGGGATAAACTATGGCTACACCTTC. V gene TRBV2 combines with J gene TRBJ1-2, with TRBD1 as a possible D gene (6 bases). Per the germline V gene, CDR1 is SNHLY and CDR2 is FYNNEI. Trimming removed 5 bases at V and 2 bases at J, with 15 bases between. The CDR3 has 15 residues. The complete variable domain, with remaining parts taken from reference TRBV2 and TRBJ1-2, reads EPEVTQTPSHQVTQMGQEVILRCVPISNHLYFYWYRQILGQKVEFLVSFYNNEISEKSEIFDDQFSVERPDGSNFTLKIRSTKLEDSAMYFCASSQVTGINYGYTFGSGTRLTVV.

The chain combines TRBV21-1 with TRBJ2-3; the listed D gene, TRBD2, was not tested against the DNA. TRBV21-1 is given as a pseudogene. The CDR3 has 16 residues. The CDR3 sequence: CASGWTSGGSTDTQYF. Here the CDR3 DNA reads TGTGCCAGCGGCTGGACTAGCGGGGGCTCCACAGATACGCAGTATTTT.

This clone was found once. V usage is TRBV19 and J usage is TRBJ2-7, with TRBD2 as a possible D gene (7 bases). Germline V lookup: CDR1 LNHDA, CDR2 SQIVND (reference sequence). The CDR3 spans 14 residues. The V end was cut by 3 bases, the J end by 4 bases, with 13 bases between. CDR3 nucleotides: TGTGCCAGTAGTATCGGGGGGCGTCGTTACGAGCAGTACTTC. It encodes CASSIGGRRYEQYF.

V and J are TRBV12-3 or TRBV12-4 and TRBJ2-7; D is ambiguous. Trimming removed 3 bases from V and 6 bases from J, with 9 bases in between. The CDR3 spans 12 residues. This chain's CDR3 is CASSFGLSEQYF. In DNA form, the CDR3 reads TGTGCCAGCAGTTTCGGTCTCTCCGAGCAGTACTTC.

V gene TRBV6-5 combines with J gene TRBJ2-2; 7 positions agree with TRBD1. V lost 9 bases to trimming and J lost 6 bases; unmatched junction nucleotides: 13. Germline V gives CDR1 MNHEY, CDR2 SVGAGI. The CDR3 is 15 residues long. CDR3 DNA sequence: TGTGCCAGTTCCTGGGACAGAGGCCGCGCCGGGGAGCTGTTTTTT. It encodes CASSWDRGRAGELFF.

This chain joins TRBV7-9 and TRBJ2-3, with 13 bases identical to TRBD2. The CDR3 totals 15 residues. After removal of 8 bases from V and 5 bases from J, the junction contained 7 bases not matched to a gene. Germline CDR1 SEHNR, CDR2 FQNEAQ (reference sequence). The CDR3 sequence: CASGDRTSGGDTQYF. For the CDR3, the DNA is TGTGCCAGCGGGGATCGGACTAGCGGGGGAGATACGCAGTATTTT.

The genes are TRBV5-4 and TRBJ1-2; D unresolved. The CDR3 loop spans 15 amino acids. V gave up 6 bases and J gave up 2 bases, with 17 bases separating them. Germline loops: CDR1 SGHNT, CDR2 YYREEE (reference sequence). The CDR3: CASNSPPNSNYGYTF. Written as DNA, the CDR3 is TGTGCCAGCAACTCGCCTCCCAACTCAAACTATGGCTACACCTTC.